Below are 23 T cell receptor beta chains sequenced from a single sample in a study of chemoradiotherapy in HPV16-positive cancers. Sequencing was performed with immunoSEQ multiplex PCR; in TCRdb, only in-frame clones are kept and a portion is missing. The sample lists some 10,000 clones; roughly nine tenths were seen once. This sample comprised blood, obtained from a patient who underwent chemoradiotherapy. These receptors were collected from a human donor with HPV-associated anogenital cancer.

Here the CDR3 DNA reads TGTGCCAGCAGCCTCGGTAGCGGACGCACAGATACGCAGTATTTT. It yields the protein CASSLGSGRTDTQYF. The chain has TRBV11-3 and TRBJ2-3; TRBD2 might be the D (6 bases). The germline CDR1 and CDR2 sequences are SGHNT and YENEEA. The CDR3 consists of 15 residues. The V end lost 5 bases, the J end lost 1 base, and 13 bases lay between the germline ends.

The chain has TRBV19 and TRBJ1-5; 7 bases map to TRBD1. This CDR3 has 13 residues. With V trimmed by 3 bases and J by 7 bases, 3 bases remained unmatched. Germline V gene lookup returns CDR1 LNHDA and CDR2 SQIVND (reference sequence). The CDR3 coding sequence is TGTGCCAGTAGTATTGGAGGGGGCCAGCCCCAGCATTTT. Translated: CASSIGGGQPQHF.

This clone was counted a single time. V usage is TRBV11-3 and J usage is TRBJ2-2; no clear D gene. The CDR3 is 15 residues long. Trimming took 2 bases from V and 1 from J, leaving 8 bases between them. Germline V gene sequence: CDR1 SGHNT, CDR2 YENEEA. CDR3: CASSLLPGNTGELFF. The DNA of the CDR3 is TGTGCCAGCAGCTTATTACCGGGGAACACCGGGGAGCTGTTTTTT.

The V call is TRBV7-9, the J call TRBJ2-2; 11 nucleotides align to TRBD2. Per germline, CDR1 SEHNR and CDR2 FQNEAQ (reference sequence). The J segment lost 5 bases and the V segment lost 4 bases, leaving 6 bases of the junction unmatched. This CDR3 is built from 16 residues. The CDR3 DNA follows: TGTGCCAGCAGCTCCCTAGCGGGGGGTAGGACCGGGGAGCTGTTTTTT. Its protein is CASSSLAGGRTGELFF.

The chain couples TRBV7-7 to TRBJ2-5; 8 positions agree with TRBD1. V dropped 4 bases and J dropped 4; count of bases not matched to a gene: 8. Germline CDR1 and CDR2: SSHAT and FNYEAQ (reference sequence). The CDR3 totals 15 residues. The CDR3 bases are TGTGCCAGCAGCTCCGGGACAGGAATACTAGAGACCCAGTACTTC. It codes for CASSSGTGILETQYF.

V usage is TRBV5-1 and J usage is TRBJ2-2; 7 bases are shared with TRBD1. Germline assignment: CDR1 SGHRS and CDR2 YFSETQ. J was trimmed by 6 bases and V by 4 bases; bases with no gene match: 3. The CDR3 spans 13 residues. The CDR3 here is CASSEGAAGELFF. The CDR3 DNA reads TGCGCCAGCAGCGAGGGGGCCGCCGGGGAGCTGTTTTTT. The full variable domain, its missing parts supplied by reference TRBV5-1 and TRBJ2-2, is KAGVTQTPRYLIKTRGQQVTLSCSPISGHRSVSWYQQTPGQGLQFLFEYFSETQRNKGNFPGRFSGRQFSNSRSEMNVSTLELGDSALYLCASSEGAAGELFFGEGSRLTVL.

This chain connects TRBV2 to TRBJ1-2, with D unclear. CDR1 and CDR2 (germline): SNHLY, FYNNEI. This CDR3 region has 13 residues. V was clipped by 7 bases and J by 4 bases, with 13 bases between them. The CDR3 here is CASKPRGAYGYTF. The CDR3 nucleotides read TGTGCCAGCAAGCCACGGGGAGCCTATGGCTACACCTTC.

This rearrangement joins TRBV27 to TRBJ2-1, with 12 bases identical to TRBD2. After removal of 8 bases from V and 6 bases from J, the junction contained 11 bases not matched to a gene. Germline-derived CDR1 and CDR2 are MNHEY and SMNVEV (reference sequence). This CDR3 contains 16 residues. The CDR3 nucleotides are TGTGCCAGCGCCCGACAATCTAGCGGGGGGGCCAATGAGCAGTTCTTC. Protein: CASARQSSGGANEQFF.

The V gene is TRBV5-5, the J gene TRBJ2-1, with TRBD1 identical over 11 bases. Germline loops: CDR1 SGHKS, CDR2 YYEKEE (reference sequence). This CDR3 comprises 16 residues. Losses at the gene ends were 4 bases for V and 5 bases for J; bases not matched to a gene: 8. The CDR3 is CASSARTGGIDNEQFF. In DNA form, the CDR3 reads TGTGCCAGCAGCGCCAGGACAGGGGGCATTGACAATGAGCAGTTCTTC.

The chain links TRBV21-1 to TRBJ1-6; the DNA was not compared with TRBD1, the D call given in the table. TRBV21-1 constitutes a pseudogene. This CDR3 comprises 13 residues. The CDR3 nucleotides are TGTGCCAGCAACCTTGGACAGGAGGTACCCCTCCACTTT. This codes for CASNLGQEVPLHF.

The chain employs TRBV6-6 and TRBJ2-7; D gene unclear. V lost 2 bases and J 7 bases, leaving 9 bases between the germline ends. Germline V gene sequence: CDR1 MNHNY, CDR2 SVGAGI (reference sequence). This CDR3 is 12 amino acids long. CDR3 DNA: TGTGCCAGCAGTTACGGCCCGACGGAGCAGTACTTC. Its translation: CASSYGPTEQYF.

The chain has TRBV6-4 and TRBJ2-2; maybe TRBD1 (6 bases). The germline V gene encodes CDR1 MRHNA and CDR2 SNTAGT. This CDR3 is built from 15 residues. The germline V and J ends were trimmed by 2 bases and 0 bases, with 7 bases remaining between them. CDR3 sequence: CASSDAGANTGELFF. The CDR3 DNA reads TGTGCCAGCAGTGACGCAGGGGCGAACACCGGGGAGCTGTTTTTT.

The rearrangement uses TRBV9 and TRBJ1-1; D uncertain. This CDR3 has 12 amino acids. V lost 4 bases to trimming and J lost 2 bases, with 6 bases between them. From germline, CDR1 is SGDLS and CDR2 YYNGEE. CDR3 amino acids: CASSYGNTEAFF. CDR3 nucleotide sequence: TGTGCCAGCAGCTATGGAAACACTGAAGCTTTCTTT.

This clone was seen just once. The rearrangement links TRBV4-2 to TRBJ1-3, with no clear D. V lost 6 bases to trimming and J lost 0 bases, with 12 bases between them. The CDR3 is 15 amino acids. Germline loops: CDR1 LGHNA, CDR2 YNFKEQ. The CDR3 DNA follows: TGTGCCAGCAGACCCAGAACAGACTCTGGAAACACCATATATTTT. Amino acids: CASRPRTDSGNTIYF.

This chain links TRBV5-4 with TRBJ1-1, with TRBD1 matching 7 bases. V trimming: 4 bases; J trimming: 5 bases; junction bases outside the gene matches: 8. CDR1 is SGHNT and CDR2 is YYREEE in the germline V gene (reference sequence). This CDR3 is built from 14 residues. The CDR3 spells CASSRITGVTEAFF. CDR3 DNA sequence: TGTGCCAGCAGCCGGATTACAGGGGTGACTGAAGCTTTCTTT.

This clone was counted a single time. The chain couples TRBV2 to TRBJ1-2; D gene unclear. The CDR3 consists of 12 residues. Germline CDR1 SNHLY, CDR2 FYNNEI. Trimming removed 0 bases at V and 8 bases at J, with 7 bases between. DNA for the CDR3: TGTGCCAGCAGTGAAGCCCCCGGGGGCTACACCTTC. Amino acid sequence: CASSEAPGGYTF. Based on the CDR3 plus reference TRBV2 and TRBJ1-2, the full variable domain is EPEVTQTPSHQVTQMGQEVILRCVPISNHLYFYWYRQILGQKVEFLVSFYNNEISEKSEIFDDQFSVERPDGSNFTLKIRSTKLEDSAMYFCASSEAPGGYTFGSGTRLTVV.

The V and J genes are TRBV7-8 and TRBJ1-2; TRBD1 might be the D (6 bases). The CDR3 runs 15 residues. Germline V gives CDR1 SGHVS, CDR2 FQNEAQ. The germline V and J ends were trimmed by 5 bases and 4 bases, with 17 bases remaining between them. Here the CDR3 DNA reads TGTGCCAGCAGCCTAAATGGGGGCGAGGCCTATGGCTACACCTTC. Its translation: CASSLNGGEAYGYTF.

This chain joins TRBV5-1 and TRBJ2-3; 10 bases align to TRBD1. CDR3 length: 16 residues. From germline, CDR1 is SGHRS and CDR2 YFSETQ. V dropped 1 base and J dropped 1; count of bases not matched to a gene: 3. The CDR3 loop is CASSLKGTGGTDTQYF. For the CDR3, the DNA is TGCGCCAGCAGCTTGAAGGGGACAGGGGGCACAGATACGCAGTATTTT.

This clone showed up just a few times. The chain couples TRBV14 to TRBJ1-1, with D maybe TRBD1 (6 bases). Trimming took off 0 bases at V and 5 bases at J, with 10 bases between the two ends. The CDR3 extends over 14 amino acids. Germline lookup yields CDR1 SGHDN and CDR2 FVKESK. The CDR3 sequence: CASSQDWRGTEAFF. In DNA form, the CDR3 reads TGTGCCAGCAGCCAAGATTGGAGGGGGACTGAAGCTTTCTTT.

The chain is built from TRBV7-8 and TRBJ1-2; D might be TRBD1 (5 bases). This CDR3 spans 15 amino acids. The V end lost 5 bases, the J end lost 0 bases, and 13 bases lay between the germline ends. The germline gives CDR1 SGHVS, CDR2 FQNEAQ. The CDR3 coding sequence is TGTGCCAGCAGCCCCCGGGCAGGGACTAACTATGGCTACACCTTC. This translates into CASSPRAGTNYGYTF. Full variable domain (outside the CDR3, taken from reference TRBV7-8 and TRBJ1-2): GAGVSQSPRYKVAKRGQDVALRCDPISGHVSLFWYQQALGQGPEFLTYFQNEAQLDKSGLPSDRFFAERPEGSVSTLKIQRTQQEDSAVYLCASSPRAGTNYGYTFGSGTRLTVV.

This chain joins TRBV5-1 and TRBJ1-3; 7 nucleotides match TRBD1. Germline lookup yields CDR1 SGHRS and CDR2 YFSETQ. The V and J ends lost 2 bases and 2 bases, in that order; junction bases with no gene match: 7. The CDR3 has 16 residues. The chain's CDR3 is CASSFRGPGTGNTIYF. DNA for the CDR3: TGCGCCAGCAGCTTTAGGGGGCCGGGCACTGGAAACACCATATATTTT. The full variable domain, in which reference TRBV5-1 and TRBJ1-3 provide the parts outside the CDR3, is KAGVTQTPRYLIKTRGQQVTLSCSPISGHRSVSWYQQTPGQGLQFLFEYFSETQRNKGNFPGRFSGRQFSNSRSEMNVSTLELGDSALYLCASSFRGPGTGNTIYFGEGSWLTVV.

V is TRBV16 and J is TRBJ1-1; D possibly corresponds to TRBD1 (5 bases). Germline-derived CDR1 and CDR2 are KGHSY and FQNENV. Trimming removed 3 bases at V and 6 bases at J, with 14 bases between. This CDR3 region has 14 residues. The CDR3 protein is CASSQGTLLAEAFF. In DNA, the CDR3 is TGTGCCAGCAGCCAGGGGACCCTCCTGGCTGAAGCTTTCTTT.

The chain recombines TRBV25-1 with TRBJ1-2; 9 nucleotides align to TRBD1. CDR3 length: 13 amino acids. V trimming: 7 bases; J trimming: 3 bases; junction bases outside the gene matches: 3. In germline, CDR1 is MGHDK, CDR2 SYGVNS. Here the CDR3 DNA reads TGTGCCAGCACGGGACAGGGTGACTATGGCTACACCTTC. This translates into CASTGQGDYGYTF.